Ten or more counts support the clone carrying this T cell receptor (beta chain). What it recognizes is unknown. This specimen belongs to a study of CD8+CD57+ T cells in acquired aplastic anemia. Overall study findings and caveats: The study identified roughly 29 CD8+ CDR3 sequences shared by patients and controls. Controls and patients did not differ significantly in CD8+ Simpson's diversity.

Patients chosen for sequencing had shown CD8+CD57+ cell expansion by flow cytometry. Genomic DNA constituted the template upon which TCR beta VDJ and CDR3 profiling was performed. TCRdb independently ran MiXCR on the reads; one entry per CDR3 protein. This table has approximately 470,000 distinct CDR3 sequences, approximately 33% appearing once. This clonotype was obtained from a human donor with aplastic anemia. The sample was sorted CD4+, CD8+, or CD8+CD57+ T cells (not recorded which) from PBMCs.

Here the CDR3 reads CSARLNPLGTDTQYF. CDR3 DNA sequence: TGCAGTGCTAGACTCAACCCTCTAGGCACAGATACGCAGTATTTT. V is TRBV20-1 and J is TRBJ2-3; the D is unclear. V was clipped by 2 bases and J by 1 base, with 13 bases between them. This CDR3 is 15 amino acids long. Germline CDR1 is DFQATT and CDR2 is SNEGSKA (reference sequence).